This T cell receptor (beta chain) was captured in a study of human T cells and chemical hapten exposure. The table lists this clonotype with a few counts. Specified time point: pre-sensitization, week 0. Stated treatment: therapeutic diphenylcyclopropenone sensitization with weekly scalp DPC. MiXCR was run by TCRdb on the RACE reads, yielding one entry per CDR3 protein. The data contain some 330,000 distinct CDR3 sequences, around 5.5% of them singletons. The V and J ends lost 0 bases and 0 bases, in that order; junction bases with no gene match: 8. CDR1 and CDR2 from the germline V gene are LGHNA and YNFKEQ. CDR3 size: 19 residues.

The source is a woman between 18 and 30 years old with alopecia areata. Some clones in this sample may be carry-over from other donors' samples. The material was whole blood, obtained in connection with sensitization to the hapten diphenylcyclopropenone (DPC). The V gene is TRBV4-2, the J gene TRBJ2-5, with 12 bases aligning to TRBD2. The DNA of the CDR3 is TGTGCCAGCAGCCAAGAAACTAGCGGGGGGACGAACTACCAAGAGACCCAGTACTTC. Translating it yields CASSQETSGGTNYQETQYF.